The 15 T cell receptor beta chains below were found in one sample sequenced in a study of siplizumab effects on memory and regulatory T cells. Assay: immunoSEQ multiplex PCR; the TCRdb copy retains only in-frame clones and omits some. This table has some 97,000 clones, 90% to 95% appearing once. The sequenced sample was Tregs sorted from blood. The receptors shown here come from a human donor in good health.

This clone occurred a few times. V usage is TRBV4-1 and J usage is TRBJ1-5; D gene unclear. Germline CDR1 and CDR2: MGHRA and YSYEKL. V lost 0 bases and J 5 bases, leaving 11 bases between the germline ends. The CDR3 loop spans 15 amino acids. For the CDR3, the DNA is TGCGCCAGCAGCCAAGAGGGCGCCGCCCATCAGCCCCAGCATTTT. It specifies CASSQEGAAHQPQHF.

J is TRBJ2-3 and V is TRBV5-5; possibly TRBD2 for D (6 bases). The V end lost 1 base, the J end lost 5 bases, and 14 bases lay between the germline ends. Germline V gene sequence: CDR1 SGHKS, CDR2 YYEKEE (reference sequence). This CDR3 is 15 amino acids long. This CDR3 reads CASSLFRDSRDTQYF. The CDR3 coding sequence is TGTGCCAGCAGCTTGTTCCGGGACTCCAGAGATACGCAGTATTTT.

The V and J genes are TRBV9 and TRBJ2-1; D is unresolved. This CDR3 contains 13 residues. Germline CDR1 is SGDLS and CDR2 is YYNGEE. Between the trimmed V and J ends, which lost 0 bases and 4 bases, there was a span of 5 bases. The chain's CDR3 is CASSVGRYNEQFF. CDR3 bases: TGTGCCAGCAGCGTAGGAAGGTACAATGAGCAGTTCTTC.

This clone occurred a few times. CDR3: CASSAGLAPYEQYF. The DNA of the CDR3 is TGTGCCAGCAGCGCCGGACTAGCTCCCTACGAGCAGTACTTC. The chain uses TRBV7-2 and TRBJ2-7; 8 bases align to TRBD2. CDR3 length equals 14 residues. Germline V lookup: CDR1 SGHTA, CDR2 FQGNSA. Germline trimming cut 5 bases from V and 2 bases from J; bases unmatched to any gene: 5.

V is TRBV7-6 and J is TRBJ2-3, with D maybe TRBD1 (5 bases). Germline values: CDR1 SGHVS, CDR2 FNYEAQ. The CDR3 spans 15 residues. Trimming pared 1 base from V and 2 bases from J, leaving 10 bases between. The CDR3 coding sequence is TGTGCCAGCAGCTTAGGACAGACAGTCACAGATACGCAGTATTTT. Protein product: CASSLGQTVTDTQYF.

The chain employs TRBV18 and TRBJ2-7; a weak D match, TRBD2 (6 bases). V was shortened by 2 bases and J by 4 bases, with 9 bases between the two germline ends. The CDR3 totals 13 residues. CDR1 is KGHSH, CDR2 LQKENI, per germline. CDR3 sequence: CASSPRAGYEQYF. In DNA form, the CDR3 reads TGTGCCAGCTCACCAAGGGCGGGATACGAGCAGTACTTC.

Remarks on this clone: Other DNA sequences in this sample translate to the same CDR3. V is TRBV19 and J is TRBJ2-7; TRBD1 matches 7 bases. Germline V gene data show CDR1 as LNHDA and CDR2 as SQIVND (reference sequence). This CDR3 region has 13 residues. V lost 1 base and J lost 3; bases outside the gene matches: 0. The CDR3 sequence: CASSIGTGYEQYF. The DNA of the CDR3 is TGTGCCAGTAGTATAGGGACAGGCTACGAGCAGTACTTC.

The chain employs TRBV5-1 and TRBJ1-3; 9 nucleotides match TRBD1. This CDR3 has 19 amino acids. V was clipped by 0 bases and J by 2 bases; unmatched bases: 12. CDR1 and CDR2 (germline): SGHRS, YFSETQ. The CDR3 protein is CASSLAGLQGATAGNTIYF. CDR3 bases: TGCGCCAGCAGCTTGGCCGGTTTACAGGGGGCAACGGCTGGAAACACCATATATTTT.

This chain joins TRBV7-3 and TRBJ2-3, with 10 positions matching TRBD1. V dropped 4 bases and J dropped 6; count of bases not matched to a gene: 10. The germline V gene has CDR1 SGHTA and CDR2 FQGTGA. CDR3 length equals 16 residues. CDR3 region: CASSSRSGTGVDTQYF. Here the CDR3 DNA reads TGTGCCAGCAGCTCACGATCGGGGACAGGGGTGGATACGCAGTATTTT.

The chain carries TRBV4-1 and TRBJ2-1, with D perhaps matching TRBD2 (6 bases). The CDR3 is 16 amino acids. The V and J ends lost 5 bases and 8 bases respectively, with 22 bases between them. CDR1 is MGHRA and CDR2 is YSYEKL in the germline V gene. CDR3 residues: CASSTSEGIQADEQFF. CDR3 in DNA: TGCGCCAGCAGCACCTCGGAGGGGATTCAGGCGGATGAGCAGTTCTTC.

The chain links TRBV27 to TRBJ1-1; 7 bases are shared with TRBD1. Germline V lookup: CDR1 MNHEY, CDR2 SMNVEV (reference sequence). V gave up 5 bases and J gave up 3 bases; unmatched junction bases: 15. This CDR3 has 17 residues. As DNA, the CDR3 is TGTGCCAGCAGTCCACGACAGGGCCGAAACATCTACACTGAAGCTTTCTTT. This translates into CASSPRQGRNIYTEAFF.

In nucleotides, the CDR3 is TGTGCCAGCAGTTTAATGGGACAGGGTAATGAAAAACTGTTTTTT. Translation gives CASSLMGQGNEKLFF. V gene TRBV28 combines with J gene TRBJ1-4; TRBD1 aligns across 9 bases. Germline trimming cut 2 bases from V and 4 bases from J; bases unmatched to any gene: 2. The germline gives CDR1 MDHEN, CDR2 SYDVKM. The CDR3 loop spans 15 amino acids.

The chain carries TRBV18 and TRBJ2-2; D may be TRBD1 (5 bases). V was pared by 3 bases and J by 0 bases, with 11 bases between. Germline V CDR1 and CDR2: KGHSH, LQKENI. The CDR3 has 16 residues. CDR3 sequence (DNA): TGTGCCAGCTCACCGCTGGACACGTCGAACACCGGGGAGCTGTTTTTT. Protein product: CASSPLDTSNTGELFF.

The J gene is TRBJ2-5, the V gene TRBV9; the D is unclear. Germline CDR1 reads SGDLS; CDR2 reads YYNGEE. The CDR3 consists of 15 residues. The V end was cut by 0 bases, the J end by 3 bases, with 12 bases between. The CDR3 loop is CASSVGVVGEETQYF. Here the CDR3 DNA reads TGTGCCAGCAGCGTAGGAGTTGTAGGAGAAGAGACCCAGTACTTC.

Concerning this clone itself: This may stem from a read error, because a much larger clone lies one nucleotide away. DNA of the CDR3: TGTGCCACCAGCAGAGATTCAGGGGCCTATCAGTCCCAGCATTTT. As protein: CATSRDSGAYQSQHF. V and J are TRBV15 and TRBJ1-5, with TRBD1 as a possible D gene (6 bases). The germline CDR1 and CDR2 sequences are LNHNV and YYDKDF (reference sequence). The CDR3 is 15 amino acids. Full variable domain (rest looked up from reference TRBV15 and TRBJ1-5): DAMVIQNPRYQVTQFGKPVTLSCSQTLNHNVMYWYQQKSSQAPKLLFHYYDKDFNNEADTPDNFQSRRPNTSFCFLDIRSPGLGDTAMYLCATSRDSGAYQSQHFGDGTRLSIL.